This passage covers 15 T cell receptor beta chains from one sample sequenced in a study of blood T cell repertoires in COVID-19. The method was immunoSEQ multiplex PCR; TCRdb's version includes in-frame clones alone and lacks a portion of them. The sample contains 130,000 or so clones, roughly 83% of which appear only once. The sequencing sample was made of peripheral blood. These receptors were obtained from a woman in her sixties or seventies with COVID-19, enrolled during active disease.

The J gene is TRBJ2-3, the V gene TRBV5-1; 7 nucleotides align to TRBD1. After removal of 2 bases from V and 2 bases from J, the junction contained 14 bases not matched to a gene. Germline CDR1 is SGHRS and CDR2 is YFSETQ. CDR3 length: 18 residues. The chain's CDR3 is CASSFEPPGQLNTDTQYF. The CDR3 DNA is TGCGCCAGCAGCTTCGAGCCCCCGGGACAGCTTAACACAGATACGCAGTATTTT.

CDR3 in amino acids: CASSLDINYGYTF. The CDR3 DNA reads as TGTGCCAGCAGCCTGGACATTAACTATGGCTACACCTTC. The chain is built from TRBV27 and TRBJ1-2, with a tentative D call TRBD1 (5 bases). V dropped 6 bases and J dropped 1 base, with 9 bases sitting between them. The CDR3 runs to 13 residues. The germline gives CDR1 MNHEY, CDR2 SMNVEV (reference sequence).

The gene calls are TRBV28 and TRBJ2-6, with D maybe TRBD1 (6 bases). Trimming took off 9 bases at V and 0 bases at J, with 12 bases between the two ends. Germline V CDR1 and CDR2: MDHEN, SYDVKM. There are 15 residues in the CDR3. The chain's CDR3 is CASTGLGSGANVLTF. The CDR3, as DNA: TGTGCCAGTACAGGGTTGGGCTCTGGGGCCAACGTCCTGACTTTC.

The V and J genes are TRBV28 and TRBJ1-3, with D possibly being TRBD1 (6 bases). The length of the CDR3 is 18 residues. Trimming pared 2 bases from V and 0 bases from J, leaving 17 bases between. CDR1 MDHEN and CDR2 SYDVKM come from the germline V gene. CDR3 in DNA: TGTGCCAGCAGTTTAACCGGGACACCCTTTTCCTCTGGAAACACCATATATTTT. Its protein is CASSLTGTPFSSGNTIYF.

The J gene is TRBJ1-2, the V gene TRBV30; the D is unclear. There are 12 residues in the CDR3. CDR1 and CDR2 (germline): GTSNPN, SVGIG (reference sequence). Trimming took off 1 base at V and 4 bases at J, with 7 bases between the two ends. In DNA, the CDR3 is TGTGCCTGGAGTGAGTCCGGCTATGGCTACACCTTC. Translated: CAWSESGYGYTF.

As DNA, the CDR3 is TGTGCCAGCAGCTCCACGACTAGCGGGCAGGGTGAGACCCAGTACTTC. Translating it yields CASSSTTSGQGETQYF. The chain links TRBV7-7 to TRBJ2-5; 10 nucleotides align to TRBD2. Per germline, CDR1 SSHAT and CDR2 FNYEAQ (reference sequence). This CDR3 has 16 amino acids. J was trimmed by 5 bases and V by 4 bases; bases with no gene match: 10.

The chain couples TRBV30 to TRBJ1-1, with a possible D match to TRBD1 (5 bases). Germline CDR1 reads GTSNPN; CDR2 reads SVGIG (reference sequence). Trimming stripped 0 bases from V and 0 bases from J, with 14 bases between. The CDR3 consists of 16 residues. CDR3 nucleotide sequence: TGTGCCTGGAGTGTACGGGGACTTACCATGAACACTGAAGCTTTCTTT. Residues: CAWSVRGLTMNTEAFF.

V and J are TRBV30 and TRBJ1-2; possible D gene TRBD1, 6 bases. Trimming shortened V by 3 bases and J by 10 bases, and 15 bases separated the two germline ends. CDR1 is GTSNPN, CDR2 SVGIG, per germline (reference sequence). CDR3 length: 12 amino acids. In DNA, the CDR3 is TGTGCCTGGAGGACTACAGGGAATGCCTACACCTTC. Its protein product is CAWRTTGNAYTF.

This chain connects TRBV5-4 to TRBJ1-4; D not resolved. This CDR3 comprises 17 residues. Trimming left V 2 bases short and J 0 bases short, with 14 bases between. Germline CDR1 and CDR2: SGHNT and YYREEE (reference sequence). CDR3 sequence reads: CASSFGEGTATNEKLFF. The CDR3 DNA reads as TGTGCCAGCAGCTTTGGTGAGGGAACCGCAACTAATGAAAAACTGTTTTTT.

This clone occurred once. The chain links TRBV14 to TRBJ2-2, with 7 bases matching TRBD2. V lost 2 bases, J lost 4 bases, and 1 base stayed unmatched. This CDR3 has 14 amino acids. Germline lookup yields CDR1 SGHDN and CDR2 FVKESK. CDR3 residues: CASSQWGGTGELFF. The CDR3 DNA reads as TGTGCCAGCAGCCAATGGGGGGGCACCGGGGAGCTGTTTTTT.

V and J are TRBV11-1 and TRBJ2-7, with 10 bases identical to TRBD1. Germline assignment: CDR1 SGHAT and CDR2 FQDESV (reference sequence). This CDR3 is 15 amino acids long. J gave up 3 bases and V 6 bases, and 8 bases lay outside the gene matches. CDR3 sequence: CASRDPGTGDYEQYF. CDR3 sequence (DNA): TGTGCCAGCAGGGACCCCGGGACAGGGGACTACGAGCAGTACTTC.

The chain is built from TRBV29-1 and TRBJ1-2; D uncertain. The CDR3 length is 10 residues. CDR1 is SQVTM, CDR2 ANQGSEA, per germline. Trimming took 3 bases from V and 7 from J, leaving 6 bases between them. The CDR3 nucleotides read TGCAGCGTTGACAGCGGTGGCTACACCTTC. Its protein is CSVDSGGYTF.

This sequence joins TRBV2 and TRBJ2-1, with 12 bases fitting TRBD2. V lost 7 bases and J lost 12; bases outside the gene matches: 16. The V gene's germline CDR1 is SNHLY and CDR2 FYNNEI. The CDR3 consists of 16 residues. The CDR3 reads CASTTGGLAGGLGQFF. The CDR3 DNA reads TGTGCCAGCACCACCGGAGGGCTAGCGGGGGGGCTAGGGCAGTTCTTC.

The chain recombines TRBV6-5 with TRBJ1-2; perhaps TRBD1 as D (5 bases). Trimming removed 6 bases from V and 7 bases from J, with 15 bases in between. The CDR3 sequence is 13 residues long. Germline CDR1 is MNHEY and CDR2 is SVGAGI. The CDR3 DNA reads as TGTGCCAGCAGCCTCATGGGGGGGGGTGGCTACACCTTC. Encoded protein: CASSLMGGGGYTF.

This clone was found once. The CDR3 loop reads CASKDRINEKLFF. The DNA for the CDR3 is TGTGCCAGCAAAGACAGGATAAATGAAAAACTGTTTTTT. The gene calls are TRBV6-5 and TRBJ1-4; tentatively, D is TRBD1 (6 bases). The CDR3 length is 13 residues. The germline V gene encodes CDR1 MNHEY and CDR2 SVGAGI. The germline V and J ends were trimmed by 7 bases and 5 bases, with 11 bases remaining between them.